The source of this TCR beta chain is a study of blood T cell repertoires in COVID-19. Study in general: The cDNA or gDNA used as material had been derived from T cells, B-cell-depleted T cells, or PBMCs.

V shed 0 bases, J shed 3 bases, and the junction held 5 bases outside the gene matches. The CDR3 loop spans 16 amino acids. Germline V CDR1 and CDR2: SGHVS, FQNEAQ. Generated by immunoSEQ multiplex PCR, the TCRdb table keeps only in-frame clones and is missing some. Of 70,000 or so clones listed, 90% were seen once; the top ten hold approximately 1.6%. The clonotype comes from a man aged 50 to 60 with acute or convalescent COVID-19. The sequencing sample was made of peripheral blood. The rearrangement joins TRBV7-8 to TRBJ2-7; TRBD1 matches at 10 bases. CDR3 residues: CASSLARGQGIYEQYF. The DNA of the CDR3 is TGTGCCAGCAGCTTAGCTAGGGGACAGGGGATCTACGAGCAGTACTTC.